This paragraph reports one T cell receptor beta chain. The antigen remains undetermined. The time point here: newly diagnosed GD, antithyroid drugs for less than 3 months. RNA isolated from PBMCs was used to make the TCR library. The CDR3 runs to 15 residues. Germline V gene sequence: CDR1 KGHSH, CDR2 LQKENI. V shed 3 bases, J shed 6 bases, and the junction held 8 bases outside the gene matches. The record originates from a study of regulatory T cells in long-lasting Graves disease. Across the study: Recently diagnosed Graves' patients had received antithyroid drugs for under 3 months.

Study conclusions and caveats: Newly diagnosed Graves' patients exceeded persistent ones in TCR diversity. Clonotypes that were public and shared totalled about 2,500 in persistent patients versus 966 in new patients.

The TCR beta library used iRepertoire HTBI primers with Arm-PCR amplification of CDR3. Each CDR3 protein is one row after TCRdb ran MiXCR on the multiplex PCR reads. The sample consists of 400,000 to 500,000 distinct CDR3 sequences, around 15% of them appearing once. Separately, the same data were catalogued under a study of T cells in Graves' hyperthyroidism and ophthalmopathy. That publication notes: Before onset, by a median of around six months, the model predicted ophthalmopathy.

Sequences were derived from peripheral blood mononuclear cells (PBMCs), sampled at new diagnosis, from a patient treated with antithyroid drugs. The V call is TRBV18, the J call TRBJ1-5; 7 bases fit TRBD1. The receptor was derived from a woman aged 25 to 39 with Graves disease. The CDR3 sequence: CASSPALGQAQPQHF. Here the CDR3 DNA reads TGTGCCAGCTCACCGGCGCTCGGACAGGCTCAGCCCCAGCATTTT.